Listed below are T cell receptor beta chains from one sample, sequenced in a study of cytomegalovirus exposure and HLA in healthy donors. Profiled with immunoSEQ multiplex PCR; TCRdb holds only in-frame clones, not every one. The repertoire has about 160,000 clones, approximately 67% of them found once; the top ten carry less than 5%. Sequenced: PBMCs. The receptor set was obtained from a woman younger than 35 in good health and CMV-seropositive. Each CDR3 is given with its conserved first and last residue. The D gene is left open where the match is weak. A row's size may be missing; if present it is once, few, many or a size class.

TRBJ2-2 NA TRBV19 few TGTGCCAGTAGTAACAAATACACCGGGGAGCTGTTTTTT CASSNKYTGELFF
TRBJ1-2 NA TRBV29-1 few TGCAGCGTTGAATCCCCACAGAATTATGGCTACACCTTC CSVESPQNYGYTF
TRBJ1-1 NA TRBV5-1 once TGCGCCAGCAGCCTTGTTAACACTGAAGCTTTCTTT CASSLVNTEAFF
TRBJ2-3 TRBD2 TRBV9 NA TGTGCCAGCAGCGTTAGCGGGAGGACAGATACGCAGTATTTT CASSVSGRTDTQYF
TRBJ1-4 TRBD1 TRBV15 NA TGTGCCACCAGCAGAGCTCGACAGGGTGTTGAAAAACTGTTTTTT CATSRARQGVEKLFF
TRBJ1-1 TRBD1 TRBV5-5 NA TGTGCCAGCAGCTTTATGGAGGGGGCGGGAACTGAAGCTTTCTTT CASSFMEGAGTEAFF
TRBJ2-7 TRBD1 TRBV7-9 NA TGTGCCAGCAGCTCTAAGAACAGGGGAACCTACGAGCAGTACTTC CASSSKNRGTYEQYF
TRBJ1-4 TRBD1 TRBV9 NA TGTGCCAGCAGCCCGTTTGGGACAGGGGGCGGAACTAATGAAAAACTGTTTTTT CASSPFGTGGGTNEKLFF
TRBJ2-3 NA TRBV7-9 few TGTGCCAGCAGCTTAGCGCTGGACAGACACACAGATACGCAGTATTTT CASSLALDRHTDTQYF
TRBJ1-3 NA TRBV29-1 once TGCAGCGCCCTTGGGGGGGCTGGAAACACCATATATTTT CSALGGAGNTIYF
TRBJ1-4 TRBD1 TRBV7-2 NA TGTGCCAGCAGCCCGGGACAGCTTAATGAAAAACTGTTTTTT CASSPGQLNEKLFF
TRBJ1-1 TRBD1 TRBV5-1 NA TGCGCCAGCAGCCGGGGACAGCCGGCCCTCGATGAAGCTTTCTTT CASSRGQPALDEAFF
TRBJ2-3 TRBD2 TRBV6-1 NA TGTGCCAGCAGTGGACTAGCGGGAGGGCCTGGCACAGATACGCAGTATTTT CASSGLAGGPGTDTQYF
TRBJ2-2 NA TRBV11-3 once TGTGCCAGCAGCCCTGGGCTTTGGCGGGACACCGGGGAGCTGTTTTTT CASSPGLWRDTGELFF
TRBJ2-7 TRBD2 TRBV2 NA TGTGCCAGCAGTGGTGGGACTAGCGGGAGTTTTTACGAGCAGTACTTC CASSGGTSGSFYEQYF
TRBJ2-3 NA TRBV5-1 NA TGCGCCAGCAGCTACTCGGACTCTACAGATACGCAGTATTTT CASSYSDSTDTQYF
TRBJ2-7 TRBD2 TRBV5-6 NA TGTGCCAGCAGCTCGGCGGGGGTTGTCTACGAGCAGTACTTC CASSSAGVVYEQYF
TRBJ1-5 NA TRBV7-2 NA TGTGCCAGCAGCACAGGGCACCCTAGCAATCAGCCCCAGCATTTT CASSTGHPSNQPQHF
TRBJ1-2 TRBD1 TRBV28 NA TGTGCCAGCAGAAGGACAGGAAGGAACTATGGCTACACCTTC CASRRTGRNYGYTF
TRBJ1-4 NA TRBV30 once TGTGCCTGGAGTGATGAGGGCCTTAATGAAAAACTGTTTTTT CAWSDEGLNEKLFF
TRBJ1-1 NA TRBV27 few TGTGCCAGCAGTTTATTCCCAGGGGCCCCGGGAACTGAAGCTTTCTTT CASSLFPGAPGTEAFF
TRBJ2-1 TRBD2 TRBV30 NA TGTGCCTGGAGACTAGCGGGGACCTACTACAATGAGCAGTTCTTC CAWRLAGTYYNEQFF
TRBJ2-1 TRBD2 TRBV6-1 few TGTGCCAGCAGTGAAGACCCTAGCGGGGGGAATGAGCAGTTCTTC CASSEDPSGGNEQFF